The sample holds one count of the clone carrying this TCR beta chain. This sample is part of a study of OX40 agonist ivuxolimab in advanced cancers. Study information: Intravenous ivuxolimab at 0.01 to 10 mg/kg was given to patients every 2 weeks.

Trimming removed 5 bases from V and 4 bases from J; junction bases left unmatched: 8. There are 15 residues in the CDR3. From germline, CDR1 is SQVTM and CDR2 ANQGSEA. Patients were excluded for autoimmune disease history or systemic immunosuppression. Clones were read by immunoSEQ multiplex PCR, and TCRdb kept only the in-frame ones, dropping some. The sample has about 50,000 clones, around 80% seen once. The source material was CD4+ or CD8+ T cells sorted from blood, sampled in a trial of the OX40 agonist ivuxolimab. The rearrangement joins TRBV29-1 to TRBJ2-3, with TRBD2 matching 11 bases. This sequence was found in an adult with an advanced solid tumor such as melanoma, head and neck, liver or kidney cancer. As DNA, the CDR3 is TGCAGCGTTCTCCGACTAGCGGGGTCTTCAGATACGCAGTATTTT. This translates into CSVLRLAGSSDTQYF.